The clone carrying this T cell receptor (beta chain) was counted at least ten times. Its target is not known. The time point denotes: newly diagnosed GD, antithyroid drugs for less than 3 months. RNA extracted from PBMCs served as the sequencing template. This sample stems from a study of regulatory T cells in long-lasting Graves disease. General study points: Only peripheral blood was studied, not thyroid tissue. Persistent patients had a count of shared public clonotypes (under 3,000) that exceeded that of new patients (966).

Assembly of TCR beta libraries relied on iRepertoire HTBI primers together with Arm-PCR of CDR3 regions. TCRdb re-called the multiplex PCR reads through MiXCR, storing one row per CDR3 protein. The sample consists of around 250,000 distinct CDR3 sequences, more than 15% of them appearing once. These data also formed part of another study, on T cells in Graves' hyperthyroidism and ophthalmopathy.

The TCR comes from a woman younger than 45 with Graves disease. The specimen comprised peripheral blood mononuclear cells (PBMCs), sampled at new diagnosis, from a patient treated with antithyroid drugs.

CDR3 amino acids: CASSPTVTATLSNGYTF. CDR3 DNA: TGCGCCAGCAGCCCCACGGTCACGGCAACATTGAGTAATGGCTACACCTTC. This chain links TRBV5-1 with TRBJ1-2; D uncertain. The CDR3 covers 17 residues. V lost 4 bases, J lost 6 bases, and 25 bases lay in between. Germline CDR1 is SGHRS and CDR2 is YFSETQ.